Below, one TCR beta chain is given with its context. Its specificity is not known. Using MiXCR, TCRdb re-called clones from the PCR reads. The table shows some 5,700 clones, with under 30% occurring only once. This entry is derived from a study of metastatic and nonmetastatic thyroid tumors. The study, taken as a whole, reports: According to reports, the diversity of TCR beta was significantly higher in malignant thyroid tumors than in benign nodules, and this held in both blood and tumor samples.

Not a single patient had been given any form of treatment at any point before undergoing thyroid surgery. Germline V lookup: CDR1 SGHTA, CDR2 FQGNSA. Trimming removed 3 bases from V and 3 bases from J, with 9 bases in between. This CDR3 contains 13 residues. The chain uses TRBV7-2 and TRBJ2-7; D unresolved. Sequencing used adjacent normal tissue. The origin of this receptor is a male donor with papillary thyroid cancer or a benign thyroid nodule (not recorded which). Some clones in this sample may be carry-over from other donors' samples. CDR3 residues: CASSFGLNYEQYF. The CDR3 region has the DNA TGTGCCAGCAGCTTCGGTCTAAACTACGAGCAGTACTTC.